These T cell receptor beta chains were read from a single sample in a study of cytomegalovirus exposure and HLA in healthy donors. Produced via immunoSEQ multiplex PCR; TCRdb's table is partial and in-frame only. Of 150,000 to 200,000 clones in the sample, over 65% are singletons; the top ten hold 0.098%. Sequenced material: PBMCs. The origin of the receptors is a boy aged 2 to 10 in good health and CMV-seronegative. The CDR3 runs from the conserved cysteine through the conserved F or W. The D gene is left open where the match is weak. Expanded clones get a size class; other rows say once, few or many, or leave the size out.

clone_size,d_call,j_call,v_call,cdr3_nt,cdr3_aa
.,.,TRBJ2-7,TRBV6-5,TGTGCCAGCAGTTACTCGAGGGACAACTCCTACGAGCAGTACTTC,CASSYSRDNSYEQYF
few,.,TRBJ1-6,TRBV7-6,TGTGCCAGCAGTAATATGGGAGCGGGTTATAATTCACCCCTCCACTTT,CASSNMGAGYNSPLHF
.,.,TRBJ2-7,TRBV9,TGTGCCAGCAGCGTCGGTGGGGGGGCCGAATACGAGCAGTACTTC,CASSVGGGAEYEQYF
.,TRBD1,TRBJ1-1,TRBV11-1,TGTGCCAGCAGCTTAGAGACAGGGGGCGGCACTGAAGCTTTCTTT,CASSLETGGGTEAFF
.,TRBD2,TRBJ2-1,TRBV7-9,TGTGCCAGCAGCTCATTCGGTCGGACTAGCGGTACCTACAATGAGCAGTTCTTC,CASSSFGRTSGTYNEQFF
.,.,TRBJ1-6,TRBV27,TGTGCCAGCAGTCCCTGGGGACACGGTGGTAGCTCCTATAATTCACCCCTCCACTTT,CASSPWGHGGSSYNSPLHF
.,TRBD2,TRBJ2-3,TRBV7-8,TGTGCCAGCAGCTTATTTGGGACTAGCAGTTCAGATACGCAGTATTTT,CASSLFGTSSSDTQYF
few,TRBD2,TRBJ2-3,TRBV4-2,TGTGCCAGCAGCCAAAGACTAGCGGGGAGCACAGATACGCAGTATTTT,CASSQRLAGSTDTQYF
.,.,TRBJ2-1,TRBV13,TGTGCCAGCAGCCGGAAATGGACAGTTAAGTACAATGAGCAGTTCTTC,CASSRKWTVKYNEQFF
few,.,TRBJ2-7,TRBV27,TGTGCCAGCAGTTCGCGACAGGAATTTCCTTACGAGCAGTACTTC,CASSSRQEFPYEQYF
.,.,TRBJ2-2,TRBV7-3,TGTGCCAGCAGCTATCGGGAAACCGGGGAGCTGTTTTTT,CASSYRETGELFF
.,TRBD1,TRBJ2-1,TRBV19,TGTGCCAGTAGTATTCCGGGACAGGGGGACAATGAGCAGTTCTTC,CASSIPGQGDNEQFF
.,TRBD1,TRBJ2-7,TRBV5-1,TGCGCCAGCAGCGGGACAGGGGGCTACGAGCAGTACTTC,CASSGTGGYEQYF
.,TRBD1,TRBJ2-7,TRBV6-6,TGTGCCAGCAGTGCCCCGGGACAGGGGGCCTACGAGCAGTACTTC,CASSAPGQGAYEQYF
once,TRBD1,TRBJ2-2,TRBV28,TGTGCCAGCAGTCGACAGGGGGCGGGCGGGGAGCTGTTTTTT,CASSRQGAGGELFF
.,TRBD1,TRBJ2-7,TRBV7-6,TGTGCCAGCAGCCTCCACAGGGGCCCTAATATCTACGAGCAGTACTTC,CASSLHRGPNIYEQYF
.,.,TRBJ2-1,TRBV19,TGTGCCAGTAGCCCGCAGGGACAAATCTCCTACAATGAGCAGTTCTTC,CASSPQGQISYNEQFF
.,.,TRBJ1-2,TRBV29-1,TGCAGCGCTGGAGGGGGGGGATTTTATGGCTACACCTTC,CSAGGGGFYGYTF